The TCR beta chain under discussion was sequenced for a study of T cells after yellow fever vaccination (dated by TCRdb to between 2017 and 2020). As for the study more broadly: The SMART-Seq v4 Ultra Low Input RNA kit was used to prepare libraries from fractions with low cell numbers. To follow T-cell clones before and after both primary and booster YFV17D yellow fever vaccination, bulk TCR alpha and beta repertoires underwent longitudinal sequencing. Two healthy male donors, one aged 18 to 30 and one aged 30 to 40 years, were included in the cohort. Blood was collected at multiple timepoints before and after primary and secondary immunization, and bulk PBMC replicates and cell subsets were isolated. The paper as a whole reports these results and caveats: After the booster, most of the clones that had expanded following primary vaccination were detected again (almost 98% of CD4 and around 90% of CD8), which suggests that memory was broadly maintained. A small fraction of clonotypes showed up in both the CD4 and CD8 compartments, probably as a result of convergent recombination. The study included only a couple of donors, which limits how far the findings can be generalized. Compared with the primary T-cell response, the secondary T-cell response was weaker but faster, peaking on day 5 rather than day 15. Computational filtering was needed because FACS-sorted repertoires could contain abundant contaminating clonotypes from the bulk population.

Note on this clonotype: This receptor's antigen is unknown. Base-call qualities are not available, and no considerably larger clone is one nucleotide away.

What this sample's treatment or condition label stands for: live attenuated yellow fever vaccine strain. PBMCs were isolated from peripheral blood using a standard Ficoll-Paque protocol. Dynabeads CD4 and CD8 positive selection kits were used to isolate CD4 and CD8 T-cell fractions. TriZol was used to extract RNA from bulk PBMCs, from CD4 and CD8 fractions, and from dextramer-positive and dextramer-negative fractions. CDR1 and CDR2, looked up from the germline V gene, are MNHEY and SVGAGI. V is pruned by 5 bases and J by 8 bases, leaving 6 bases of the junction without a gene match. Its CDR3 holds 13 amino acids, cysteine through phenylalanine. Just the 39-base CDR3 DNA is kept, in frame starting at base 1. The run used an Illumina NovaSeq 6000. Synthesis of TCR cDNA relied on 5'RACE template switching, a step that introduced a universal primer site along with unique molecular identifiers. Priming for cDNA synthesis came from both the TCR alpha and TCR beta constant segments. Libraries were amplified in two PCR steps, with sample barcodes and sequencing adapters added in the second step. Libraries were sequenced on Illumina HiSeq 2500 (2x100 bp) or NovaSeq (2x150 bp). On the study's bioinformatics: MIGEC handled demultiplexing of reads and collapsing into UMI consensus sequences, while MiXCR performed V(D)J alignment. Using edgeR on replicate PBMC samples, clonotypes were called vaccine-responding if FDR was below 0.01 and the log2 fold change was above 5 up to day 15. Bulk clonotypes were assigned CD4 or CD8 identity according to which sequenced CD4 or CD8 repertoire held them at higher abundance. TCRdb applied fastp at Q25 and MiXCR to the public reads, then kept only in-frame beta chains. Rows with one shared CDR3 protein collapse into an entry with the most common genes and DNA. TCRdb, rather than the study authors, made the V and J calls. The sample has approximately 130,000 distinct CDR3 sequences on record, roughly 15% of them singletons. 43% of the sample lies in the top ten.

Sequenced here: CD8+ T cells sorted from PBMCs, sampled 5 days after the yellow fever booster vaccination. The receptor chain draws on TRBV6-5 and TRBJ1-2; TRBD1 lines up with 9 middle nucleotides. The TCR sequence derives from a man aged 18 to 30 who received the YFV17D yellow fever vaccine. CDR3 sequence: CASSEQGAKGYTF. The nucleotide sequence reads as follows: TGTGCCAGCAGTGAACAGGGGGCGAAAGGCTACACCTTC.